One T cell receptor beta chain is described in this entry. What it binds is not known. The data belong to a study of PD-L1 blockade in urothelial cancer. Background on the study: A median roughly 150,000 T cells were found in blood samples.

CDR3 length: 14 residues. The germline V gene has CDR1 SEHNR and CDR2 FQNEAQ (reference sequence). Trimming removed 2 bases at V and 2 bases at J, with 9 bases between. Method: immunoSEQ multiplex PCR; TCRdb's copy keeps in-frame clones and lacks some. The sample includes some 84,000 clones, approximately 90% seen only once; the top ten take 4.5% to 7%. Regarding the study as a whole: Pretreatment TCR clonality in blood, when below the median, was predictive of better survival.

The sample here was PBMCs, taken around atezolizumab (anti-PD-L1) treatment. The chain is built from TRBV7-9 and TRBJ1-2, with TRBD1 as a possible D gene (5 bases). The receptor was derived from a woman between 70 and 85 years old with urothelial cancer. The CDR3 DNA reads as TGTGCCAGCAGCTTAAACAAGGGGAACTATGGCTACACCTTC. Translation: CASSLNKGNYGYTF.